The text below deals with one TCR beta chain. The target antigen is unknown. The data were taken from a study of T cell responses to AZD1222 COVID-19 vaccine. Study results and limitations: Baseline seropositivity characterized only six AZD1222 recipients. Per reports, nearly half of all spike-specific TCRs target regions that are unmutated in variants. The donor group comprised mostly white British people and more females; the analysis possibly underestimated clonal diversity.

Using immunoSEQ multiplex PCR, the repertoire was profiled, and TCRdb retains in-frame clones only, with some absent. The data hold roughly 150,000 clones, with 80% to 95% observed a single time. CDR3 length: 14 amino acids. Germline V gives CDR1 LGHNA, CDR2 YNFKEQ. The V gene lost 0 bases and the J gene lost 10 bases, with 10 bases spanning the gap. The clonotype originates from an adult in good health. The starting material was peripheral blood, obtained on day 0 of AZD1222 vaccination. The chain employs TRBV4-2 and TRBJ1-6, with D perhaps matching TRBD1 (5 bases). CDR3 nucleotides: TGTGCCAGCAGCCAAGATGGCGGGGGGTCACCCCTCCACTTT. The encoded protein is CASSQDGGGSPLHF.